Listed here are 2 T cell receptor beta chains from one sample, sequenced in a study of Ad26.COV2.S vaccination and SARS-CoV-2 variants. Treatment defined: about 20 received Ad26.COV2.S at low or high dose, single or two shots; about 5 received placebo; per-sample allocation not given. The samples date from day 63 after the first vaccine or placebo injection. Clones were read by immunoSEQ multiplex PCR, and TCRdb kept only the in-frame ones, dropping some. The sample holds around 300,000 clones, around 89% seen once. Here the sequenced sample was peripheral blood, taken in a trial of Ad26.COV2.S vaccine versus placebo. The receptors stem from a person between 18 and 59 years old who received the Ad26.COV2.S COVID-19 vaccine or a placebo.

CDR3 bases: TGCAGCGCCAGCATAGCCTCGCCCCTTTACAATGAGCAGTTCTTC. Its protein product is CSASIASPLYNEQFF. This chain uses TRBV29-1 with TRBJ2-1; D not resolved. Trimming stripped 7 bases from V and 4 bases from J, with 20 bases between. Germline CDR1 SQVTM, CDR2 ANQGSEA. The CDR3 covers 15 residues.

J is TRBJ1-6 and V is TRBV4-2; D might be TRBD1 (6 bases). The germline V and J ends were trimmed by 5 bases and 10 bases, with 15 bases remaining between them. Germline V gene lookup returns CDR1 LGHNA and CDR2 YNFKEQ. CDR3 length: 14 amino acids. For the CDR3, the DNA is TGTGCCAGCAGCGTCAGGGACACTAGCTCACCCCTCCACTTT. Translated, it gives CASSVRDTSSPLHF.